One and the same sample provided the 23 T cell receptor beta chains below, sequenced in a study of technical replicates of blood from several donors. TCRdb keeps only in-frame clones here, not all; method: immunoSEQ multiplex PCR. The table shows roughly 60,000 clones, with around 91% occurring only once. Sequencing used PBMCs. The source of these receptors is a human donor in good health. Some clones in this sample may be carry-over from other donors' samples.

CDR3 in amino acids: CASSWGGTGELFF. DNA for the CDR3: TGCGCCAGCAGCTGGGGAGGGACCGGGGAGCTGTTTTTT. V and J are TRBV5-1 and TRBJ2-2, with 7 bases aligning to TRBD2. Germline V gene sequence: CDR1 SGHRS, CDR2 YFSETQ. The CDR3 covers 13 residues. The V gene end was trimmed by 3 bases and the J gene end by 5 bases; junction bases not matched to a gene: 1.

This chain joins TRBV2 and TRBJ2-1; 14 bases align to TRBD2. Looked up from germline, CDR1 is SNHLY and CDR2 is FYNNEI. The V gene end was trimmed by 5 bases and the J gene end by 5 bases; junction bases not matched to a gene: 8. The CDR3 length is 17 residues. The DNA for the CDR3 is TGTGCCAGCAGTACGCGGACTAGCGGGAGGAGTAACAATGAGCAGTTCTTC. Its protein is CASSTRTSGRSNNEQFF. The entire variable domain, with the rest obtained from reference TRBV2 and TRBJ2-1, is as follows: EPEVTQTPSHQVTQMGQEVILRCVPISNHLYFYWYRQILGQKVEFLVSFYNNEISEKSEIFDDQFSVERPDGSNFTLKIRSTKLEDSAMYFCASSTRTSGRSNNEQFFGPGTRLTVL.

The rearrangement uses TRBV5-6 and TRBJ1-1, with D possibly TRBD1 on 5 matching bases. The CDR3 is 14 residues long. Trimming cost V 4 bases and J 5 bases, with 15 bases left between them. Germline V CDR1 and CDR2: SGHDT, YYEEEE. The CDR3 spells CASSLVTRGTEAFF. The CDR3 DNA sequence: TGTGCCAGCAGCCTTGTTACCCGGGGGACTGAAGCTTTCTTT.

This clone has a handful of counts. This chain joins TRBV2 and TRBJ2-3; 16 positions agree with TRBD2. The V segment lost 0 bases and the J segment 13 bases; nucleotides outside the gene matches: 4. Germline-derived CDR1 and CDR2 are SNHLY and FYNNEI. The CDR3 length is 15 residues. The CDR3 DNA follows: TGTGCCAGCAGTGAAGCGCGCGGGACTAGCGGGAGGGAGTATTTT. Amino acids: CASSEARGTSGREYF.

The rearrangement uses TRBV2 and TRBJ1-4; TRBD1 aligns across 8 bases. The CDR3 runs to 14 residues. Trimming removed 6 bases from V and 4 bases from J; junction bases left unmatched: 4. In germline, CDR1 is SNHLY, CDR2 FYNNEI. DNA of the CDR3: TGTGCCAGCAGGGGGACAGGTTTTAATGAAAAACTGTTTTTT. Residues: CASRGTGFNEKLFF.

This chain connects TRBV5-1 to TRBJ2-2; 11 bases agree with TRBD2. V shed 0 bases, J shed 4 bases, and the junction held 2 bases outside the gene matches. This CDR3 has 16 amino acids. Germline CDR1 is SGHRS and CDR2 is YFSETQ. The CDR3 nucleotides read TGCGCCAGCAGCTTGGTGCTAGCGGGAGGCACCGGGGAGCTGTTTTTT. Protein: CASSLVLAGGTGELFF.

The rearrangement joins TRBV9 to TRBJ1-1; 7 nucleotides match TRBD1. Germline trimming cut 0 bases from V and 4 bases from J; bases unmatched to any gene: 3. The V gene's germline CDR1 is SGDLS and CDR2 YYNGEE. The CDR3 contains 14 residues. This chain's CDR3 is CASSVGQGGTEAFF. CDR3 DNA sequence: TGTGCCAGCAGCGTAGGACAGGGCGGCACTGAAGCTTTCTTT. Together with reference TRBV9 and TRBJ1-1, the CDR3 gives the full variable domain: DSGVTQTPKHLITATGQRVTLRCSPRSGDLSVYWYQQSLDQGLQFLIQYYNGEERAKGNILERFSAQQFPDLHSELNLSSLELGDSALYFCASSVGQGGTEAFFGQGTRLTVV.

The V call is TRBV7-3, the J call TRBJ2-1, with 13 bases lining up with TRBD2. Trimming removed 5 bases from V and 6 bases from J; junction bases left unmatched: 4. This CDR3 is built from 15 residues. CDR1 is SGHTA and CDR2 is FQGTGA in the germline V gene. CDR3 sequence: CASSPLAGGVNEQFF. CDR3 DNA sequence: TGTGCCAGCAGCCCACTAGCGGGGGGGGTCAATGAGCAGTTCTTC.

J is TRBJ2-3 and V is TRBV4-3, with TRBD1 identical over 8 bases. The trim removed 4 bases at V and 2 bases at J, leaving 14 bases unmatched. This CDR3 region has 18 residues. Germline assignment: CDR1 LGHNA and CDR2 YSLEER. The CDR3 protein is CASSPKPTGALNTDTQYF. In nucleotides, the CDR3 is TGCGCCAGCAGCCCTAAACCGACAGGGGCACTTAACACAGATACGCAGTATTTT.

The chain couples TRBV4-1 to TRBJ2-1; TRBD2 agrees at 10 bases. This CDR3 is built from 14 residues. After removal of 4 bases from V and 16 bases from J, the junction contained 13 bases not matched to a gene. CDR1 is MGHRA, CDR2 YSYEKL, per germline. The CDR3 DNA follows: TGCGCCAGCAGCCCTACTCCTCTAGCGGGAGCTTTCTTCTTC. As protein: CASSPTPLAGAFFF.

The chain has TRBV29-1 and TRBJ2-5; the D is unclear. Looked up from germline, CDR1 is SQVTM and CDR2 is ANQGSEA. The CDR3 extends over 12 amino acids. V gave up 3 bases and J gave up 8 bases, with 13 bases separating them. This CDR3 reads CSVEASSETQYF. CDR3 nucleotide sequence: TGCAGCGTTGAGGCTAGTTCGGAAACCCAGTACTTC. The variable domain in full, completed from reference TRBV29-1 and TRBJ2-5, reads SAVISQKPSRDICQRGTSLTIQCQVDSQVTMMFWYRQQPGQSLTLIATANQGSEATYESGFVIDKFPISRPNLTFSTLTVSNMSPEDSSIYLCSVEASSETQYFGPGTRLLVL.

CDR3 sequence: CASSVSLQQGPITF. CDR3 DNA sequence: TGTGCCAGCAGCGTATCCTTACAACAGGGGCCGATCACCTTC. The chain joins TRBV9 to TRBJ1-2, with TRBD1 matching over 7 bases. V shed 1 base, J shed 13 bases, and the junction held 13 bases outside the gene matches. The CDR3 has 14 amino acids. CDR1 is SGDLS and CDR2 is YYNGEE in the germline V gene.

V usage is TRBV4-1 and J usage is TRBJ2-7; 14 nucleotides line up with TRBD2. In germline, CDR1 is MGHRA, CDR2 YSYEKL. The junction had 12 bases not matched to a gene; V was cut back by 4 bases and J by 4 bases. The CDR3 contains 18 residues. CDR3 bases: TGCGCCAGCAGCCGCGCCGTAGGGACTAGCGGGAGAATGTACGAGCAGTACTTC. It is translated as CASSRAVGTSGRMYEQYF.

The gene calls are TRBV9 and TRBJ1-4; 7 bases are shared with TRBD1. The V segment lost 2 bases and the J segment 5 bases; nucleotides outside the gene matches: 6. Germline assignment: CDR1 SGDLS and CDR2 YYNGEE. This CDR3 is built from 15 residues. The CDR3 sequence is CASSVSGTVNEKLFF. CDR3 bases: TGTGCCAGCAGCGTTTCCGGGACAGTCAATGAAAAACTGTTTTTT.

CDR3 DNA sequence: TGTGCCAGCCGGAGAGGGGGCTCCTACGAGCAGTACTTC. This translates into CASRRGGSYEQYF. The V call is TRBV9, the J call TRBJ2-7, with a tentative D call TRBD1 (6 bases). This CDR3 has 13 amino acids. Germline CDR1 is SGDLS and CDR2 is YYNGEE. With 7 bases removed from V and 0 bases from J, the gap between germline ends came to 11 bases. The full variable domain, its missing parts supplied by reference TRBV9 and TRBJ2-7, is DSGVTQTPKHLITATGQRVTLRCSPRSGDLSVYWYQQSLDQGLQFLIQYYNGEERAKGNILERFSAQQFPDLHSELNLSSLELGDSALYFCASRRGGSYEQYFGPGTRLTVT.

The chain is built from TRBV9 and TRBJ2-5; perhaps TRBD1 as D (5 bases). CDR3 length: 15 residues. Germline V gene lookup returns CDR1 SGDLS and CDR2 YYNGEE. Trimming removed 0 bases from V and 5 bases from J, with 14 bases in between. In DNA, the CDR3 is TGTGCCAGCAGCGTAGTCCCAGGGTCACGGGAGACCCAGTACTTC. Translation: CASSVVPGSRETQYF.

The chain carries TRBV18 and TRBJ2-7; the D is unclear. The CDR3 runs to 15 residues. The germline gives CDR1 KGHSH, CDR2 LQKENI. With 0 bases removed from V and 5 bases from J, the gap between germline ends came to 14 bases. The CDR3 coding sequence is TGTGCCAGCTCACCACCGGGCGACGGTTTCAACGAGCAGTACTTC. Protein sequence: CASSPPGDGFNEQYF.

J is TRBJ2-2 and V is TRBV4-1; the D gene is possibly TRBD1 (7 bases). From germline, CDR1 is MGHRA and CDR2 YSYEKL. The CDR3 is made up of 15 amino acids. The V and J ends lost 2 bases and 4 bases respectively, with 11 bases between them. The CDR3 DNA sequence: TGCGCCAGCAGCCAAACAGGGGAGGTCACCGGGGAGCTGTTTTTT. Protein sequence: CASSQTGEVTGELFF.

J is TRBJ1-4 and V is TRBV7-9, with D unresolved. Germline V gene lookup returns CDR1 SEHNR and CDR2 FQNEAQ (reference sequence). The CDR3 sequence is 17 residues long. Deletions cut 1 base from V and 2 bases from J, with 14 bases between. The chain's CDR3 is CASSLERGGSTNEKLFF. For the CDR3, the DNA is TGTGCCAGCAGCTTAGAACGGGGAGGGTCGACTAATGAAAAACTGTTTTTT.

This clone was counted once. This rearrangement joins TRBV7-2 to TRBJ1-5; D remains ambiguous. Germline CDR1 SGHTA, CDR2 FQGNSA. V was cut by 1 base and J by 7 bases, with 8 bases left in between. The CDR3 runs to 13 residues. The CDR3 bases are TGTGCCAGCAGCTTAGTATCACAACAGCCCCAGCATTTT. It specifies CASSLVSQQPQHF.

The J gene is TRBJ2-5, the V gene TRBV11-3, with 7 bases aligning to TRBD1. The ends lost 5 bases at V and 4 bases at J; junction bases unmatched: 10. The CDR3 length is 15 residues. The germline gives CDR1 SGHNT, CDR2 YENEEA. CDR3 bases: TGTGCCAGCAGCCCAGGGGGTGGCTTCGTAGAGACCCAGTACTTC. Translation: CASSPGGGFVETQYF.

The J gene is TRBJ1-1, the V gene TRBV6-5, with D possibly being TRBD1 (6 bases). The length of the CDR3 is 16 residues. Per germline, CDR1 MNHEY and CDR2 SVGAGI. Trimming pared 2 bases from V and 6 bases from J, leaving 19 bases between. The CDR3 bases are TGTGCCAGCAGTTACGAACAGGGTCTGGGCCTGGCTGAAGCTTTCTTT. Translated, it gives CASSYEQGLGLAEAFF.

The chain joins TRBV19 to TRBJ2-3; D is perhaps TRBD2 (5 bases). V dropped 5 bases and J dropped 1 base, with 10 bases sitting between them. Germline CDR1 reads LNHDA; CDR2 reads SQIVND (reference sequence). The CDR3 is 14 amino acids. The CDR3 DNA sequence: TGTGCCAGTAGTTTATCGAGGGGCACAGATACGCAGTATTTT. It translates to CASSLSRGTDTQYF. Complete variable domain (other parts from reference TRBV19 and TRBJ2-3): DGGITQSPKYLFRKEGQNVTLSCEQNLNHDAMYWYRQDPGQGLRLIYYSQIVNDFQKGDIAEGYSVSREKKESFPLTVTSAQKNPTAFYLCASSLSRGTDTQYFGPGTRLTVL.